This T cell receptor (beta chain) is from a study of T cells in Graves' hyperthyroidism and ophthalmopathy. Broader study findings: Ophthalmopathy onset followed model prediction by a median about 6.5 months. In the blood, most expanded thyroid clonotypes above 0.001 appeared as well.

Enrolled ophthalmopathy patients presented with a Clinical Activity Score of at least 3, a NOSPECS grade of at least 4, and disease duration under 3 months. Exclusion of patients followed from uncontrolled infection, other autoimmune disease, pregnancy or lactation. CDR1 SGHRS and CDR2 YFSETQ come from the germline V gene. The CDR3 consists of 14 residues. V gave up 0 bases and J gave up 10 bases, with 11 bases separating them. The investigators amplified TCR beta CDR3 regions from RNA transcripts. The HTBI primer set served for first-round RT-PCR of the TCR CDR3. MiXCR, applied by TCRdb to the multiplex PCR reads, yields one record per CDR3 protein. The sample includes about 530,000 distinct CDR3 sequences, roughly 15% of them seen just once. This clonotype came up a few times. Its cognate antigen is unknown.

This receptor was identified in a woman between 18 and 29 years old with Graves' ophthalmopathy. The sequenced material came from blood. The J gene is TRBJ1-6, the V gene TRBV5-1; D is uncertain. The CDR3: CASSLAGEQSPLHF. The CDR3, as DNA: TGCGCCAGCAGCTTGGCCGGTGAACAGTCACCCCTCCACTTT.